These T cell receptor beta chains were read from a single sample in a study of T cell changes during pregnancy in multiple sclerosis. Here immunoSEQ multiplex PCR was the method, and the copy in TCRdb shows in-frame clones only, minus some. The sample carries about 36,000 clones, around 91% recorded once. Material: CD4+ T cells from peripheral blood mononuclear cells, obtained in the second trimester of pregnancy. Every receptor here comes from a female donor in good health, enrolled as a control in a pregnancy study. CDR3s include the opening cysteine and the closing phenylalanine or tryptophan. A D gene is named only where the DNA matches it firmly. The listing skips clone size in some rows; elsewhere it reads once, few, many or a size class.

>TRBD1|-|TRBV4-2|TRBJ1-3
CASSQELSGQGHLSSGNTIYF
TGTGCCAGCAGCCAAGAATTGAGCGGACAGGGTCACCTAAGCTCTGGAAACACCATATATTTT
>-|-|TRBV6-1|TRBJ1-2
CASSFGEYYGYTF
TGTGCCAGCAGTTTTGGGGAGTACTATGGCTACACCTTC
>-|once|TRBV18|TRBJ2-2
CASSPTTGRTGELFF
TGTGCCAGCTCACCAACTACAGGGAGAACCGGGGAGCTGTTTTTT
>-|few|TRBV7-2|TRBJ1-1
CASSFLRAEAFF
TGTGCCAGCAGCTTCCTCCGCGCTGAAGCTTTCTTT
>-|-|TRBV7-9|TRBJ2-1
CASSSMGGPSTEQFF
TGTGCCAGCAGCTCAATGGGGGGGCCTAGTACTGAGCAGTTCTTC
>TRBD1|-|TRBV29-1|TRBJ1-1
CSGLQGANTEAFF
TGCAGCGGACTACAGGGGGCGAACACTGAAGCTTTCTTT
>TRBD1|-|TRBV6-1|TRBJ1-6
CASSERSQGADSPLHF
TGTGCCAGCAGTGAAAGATCGCAGGGGGCAGATTCACCCCTCCACTTT
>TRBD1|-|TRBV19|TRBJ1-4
CASSIDLTSAGQGAFF
TGTGCCAGTAGTATAGACCTCACCTCAGCAGGACAGGGGGCGTTTTTT
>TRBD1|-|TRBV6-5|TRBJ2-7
CASRPGQALYEQYF
TGTGCCAGCAGGCCGGGACAGGCGCTCTACGAGCAGTACTTC
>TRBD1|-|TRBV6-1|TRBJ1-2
CASSVMSRGRGDTF
TGTGCCAGCAGTGTAATGTCCAGGGGGCGAGGGGACACCTTC
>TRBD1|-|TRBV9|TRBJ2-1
CASSTGQGDNEQFF
TGTGCCAGCAGCACGGGACAGGGGGACAATGAGCAGTTCTTC
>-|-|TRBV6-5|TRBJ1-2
CASSPTRLYGYTF
TGTGCCAGCAGTCCTACCAGGCTCTATGGCTACACCTTC
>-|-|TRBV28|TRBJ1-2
CASSGENYYGYTF
TGTGCCAGCAGTGGAGAGAATTACTATGGCTACACCTTC
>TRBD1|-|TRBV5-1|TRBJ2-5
CASSHGTGEDGETQYF
TGCGCCAGCAGCCATGGGACAGGGGAGGATGGAGAGACCCAGTACTTC
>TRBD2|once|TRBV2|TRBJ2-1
CASSVGSGRTHEQFF
TGTGCCAGCAGTGTAGGTAGCGGGAGGACCCATGAGCAGTTCTTC
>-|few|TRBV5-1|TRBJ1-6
CASSPQLDRNSPLHF
TGCGCCAGCAGCCCCCAACTGGACAGAAATTCACCCCTCCACTTT
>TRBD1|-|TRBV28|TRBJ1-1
CASSSGGMGTEAFF
TGTGCCAGCAGTTCAGGGGGAATGGGGACTGAAGCTTTCTTT
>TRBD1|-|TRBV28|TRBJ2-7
CASIRDRGGEQYF
TGTGCCAGCATCCGGGACAGGGGGGGCGAGCAGTACTTC
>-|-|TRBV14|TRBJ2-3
CASSQQRTGTQYF
TGTGCCAGCAGCCAACAAAGAACAGGGACGCAGTATTTT
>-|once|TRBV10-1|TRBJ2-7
CASSVRWRLGNEQYF
TGCGCCAGCAGTGTCCGATGGCGCCTAGGTAACGAGCAGTACTTC
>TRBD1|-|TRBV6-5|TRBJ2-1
CASRPTGGSNNEQFF
TGTGCCAGCAGGCCGACAGGGGGCAGTAACAATGAGCAGTTCTTC
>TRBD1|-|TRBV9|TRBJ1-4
CASSVSSGTGYEKLFF
TGTGCCAGCAGCGTCTCATCCGGGACAGGGTATGAAAAACTGTTTTTT
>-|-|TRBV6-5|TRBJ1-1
CASSLRGGVNTEAFF
TGTGCCAGCAGTCTACGGGGGGGGGTGAACACTGAAGCTTTCTTT
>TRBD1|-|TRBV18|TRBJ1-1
CASSPNEGADNTEAFF
TGTGCCAGCTCACCAAATGAGGGGGCGGATAACACTGAAGCTTTCTTT
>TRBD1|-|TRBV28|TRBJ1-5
CASSFRGQGAHQPQHF
TGTGCCAGCAGTTTTCGCGGGCAGGGGGCTCATCAGCCCCAGCATTTT
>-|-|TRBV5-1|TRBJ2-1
CASTIGSHSNNEQFF
TGCGCCAGCACTATCGGGTCTCACTCAAACAATGAGCAGTTCTTC
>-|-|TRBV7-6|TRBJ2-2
CASSFGPAELFF
TGTGCCAGCAGCTTTGGCCCTGCGGAGCTGTTTTTT
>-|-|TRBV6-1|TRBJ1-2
CASSGGKLDGYTF
TGTGCCAGCAGTGGGGGCAAGTTAGACGGCTACACCTTC
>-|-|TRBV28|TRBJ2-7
CASSLYTYEQYF
TGTGCCAGCAGTTTATACACCTACGAGCAGTACTTC
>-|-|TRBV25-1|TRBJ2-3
CASSEFTGTHF
TGTGCCAGCAGTGAATTCACCGGGACACATTTT
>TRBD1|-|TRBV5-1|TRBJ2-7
CASSSGRDRGDEQYF
TGCGCCAGCAGCTCCGGCCGGGACAGGGGTGACGAGCAGTACTTC
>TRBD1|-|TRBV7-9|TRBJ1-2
CASSSPTQGEKGAYGYTF
TGTGCCAGCAGCTCCCCTACCCAGGGCGAGAAGGGGGCTTATGGCTACACCTTC
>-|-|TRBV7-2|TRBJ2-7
CASSLVGGGPYEQYF
TGTGCCAGCAGCTTAGTTGGGGGGGGCCCCTACGAGCAGTACTTC
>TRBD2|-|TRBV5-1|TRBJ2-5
CASSFPGGETQYF
TGCGCCAGCAGCTTCCCGGGAGGAGAGACCCAGTACTTC